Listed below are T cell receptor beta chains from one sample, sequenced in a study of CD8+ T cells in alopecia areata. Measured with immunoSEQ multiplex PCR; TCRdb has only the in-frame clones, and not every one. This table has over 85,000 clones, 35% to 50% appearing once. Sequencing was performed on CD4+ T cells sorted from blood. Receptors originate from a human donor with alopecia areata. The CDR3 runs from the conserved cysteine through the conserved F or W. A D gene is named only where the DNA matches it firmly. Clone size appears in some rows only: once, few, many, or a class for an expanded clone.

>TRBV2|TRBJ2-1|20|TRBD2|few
TGTGCCAGCAGTGATGGGACTAGCGGGTTCCTACCCCCTTCCTACAATGAGCAGTTCTTC
CASSDGTSGFLPPSYNEQFF
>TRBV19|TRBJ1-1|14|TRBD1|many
TGTGCCAGTAGTCGTGACAGGGGGAACACTGAAGCTTTCTTT
CASSRDRGNTEAFF
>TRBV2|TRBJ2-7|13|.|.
TGTGCCAGCAGTGCGGACGGCTCCTACGAGCAGTACTTC
CASSADGSYEQYF
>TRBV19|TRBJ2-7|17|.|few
TGTGCCAGTAGTATTTCCGACTCCGGGCGGCAGGGGAACGAGCAGTACTTC
CASSISDSGRQGNEQYF
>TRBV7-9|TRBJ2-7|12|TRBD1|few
TGTGCCAGCAGCGACAGGGCCTACGAGCAGTACTTC
CASSDRAYEQYF
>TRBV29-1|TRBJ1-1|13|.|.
TGCAGCGTAAAAGGGGTGTTTGTCACTGAAGCTTTCTTT
CSVKGVFVTEAFF
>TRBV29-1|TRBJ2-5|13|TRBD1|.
TGCAGCGTGAAGACAGGGGGTGAAGAGACCCAGTACTTC
CSVKTGGEETQYF
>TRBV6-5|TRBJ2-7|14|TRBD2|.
TGTGCCAGCAGTGGACGGGACTACGGGGACGAGCAGTACTTC
CASSGRDYGDEQYF
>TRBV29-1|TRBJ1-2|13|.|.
TGCAGCGTTGGAGGCAGGTTGTTGAACGGCTACACCTTC
CSVGGRLLNGYTF
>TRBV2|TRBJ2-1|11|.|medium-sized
TGTGCCAGCAGCGCTGTGACTTTGCAGTTCTTC
CASSAVTLQFF
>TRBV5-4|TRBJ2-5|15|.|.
TGTGCCAGCAGCTTGGGAAGGGAACGAGAGGGGACCCAGTACTTC
CASSLGREREGTQYF
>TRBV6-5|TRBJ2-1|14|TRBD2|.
TGTGCCAGCAATTGGGCGGGAGTGAGCAATGAGCAGTTCTTC
CASNWAGVSNEQFF
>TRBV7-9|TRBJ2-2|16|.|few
TGTGCCAGCAGCGCTTCGTTGGATAAGAACACCGGGGAGCTGTTTTTT
CASSASLDKNTGELFF
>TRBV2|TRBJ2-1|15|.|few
TGTGCCAGCAACCCACGGGCCGGGGCCTACAATGAGCAGTTCTTC
CASNPRAGAYNEQFF
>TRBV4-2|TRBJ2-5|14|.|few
TGTGCCAGCAGCCAAAACCTAGCCTCGGAGACCCAGTACTTC
CASSQNLASETQYF
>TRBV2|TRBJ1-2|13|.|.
TGTGCCAGCAGTGTGGGACGCTACTATGGCTACACCTTC
CASSVGRYYGYTF
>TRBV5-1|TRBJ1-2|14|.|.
TGCGCCAGCAGCTTGGATCTCACCTCGGGTGGCTACACCTTC
CASSLDLTSGGYTF
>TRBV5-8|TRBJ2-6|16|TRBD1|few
TGTGCCAGCAGCTGGGACAGGGGGTATGGGGCCAACGTCCTGACTTTC
CASSWDRGYGANVLTF
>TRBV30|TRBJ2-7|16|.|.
TGTGCCTACAAAAAGGCCGCAGGTGAGGTTGGAGACGAGCAGTACTTC
CAYKKAAGEVGDEQYF
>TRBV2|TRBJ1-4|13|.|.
TGTGCCAGCAGTCGGGGGAGCGGTGAAAAACTGTTTTTT
CASSRGSGEKLFF